The 30 T cell receptor beta chains below come from one sample, sequenced in a study of tumor and adjacent non-tumor tissue in lung cancer. TCRbeta libraries were built with three rounds of nested PCR, modified from ARM-PCR. TCRdb independently ran MiXCR on the multiplex PCR reads; one entry per CDR3 protein. Of some 80,000 distinct CDR3 sequences in the sample, about four fifths were seen once. This sample's RNA came from whole unsorted tissue. More than 3 cm separated this lung sample from the edge of the tumor. Sequencing was done on a sample of distant non-tumor lung tissue. The receptors originated from a man aged 55 to 69 with non-small cell lung cancer.

In this sample, this clonotype turned up a few times. This chain joins TRBV11-1 and TRBJ2-3, with 7 positions matching TRBD2. V shed 4 bases, J shed 2 bases, and the junction held 6 bases outside the gene matches. This CDR3 is built from 15 residues. In germline, CDR1 is SGHAT, CDR2 FQDESV (reference sequence). CDR3 DNA sequence: TGTGCCAGCAGCTCGGAGGGACTAACCACAGATACGCAGTATTTT. Translation: CASSSEGLTTDTQYF.

This chain joins TRBV29-1 and TRBJ2-3; the match to TRBD1 covers 8 bases. With V trimmed by 4 bases and J by 5 bases, 8 bases remained unmatched. Germline V gives CDR1 SQVTM, CDR2 ANQGSEA. The CDR3 has 14 amino acids. CDR3 sequence (DNA): TGCAGCGTTGCCGGGACAGGAGCAGGAGATACGCAGTATTTT. This sequence encodes CSVAGTGAGDTQYF.

A word on this clonotype: A much larger clone sits a single nucleotide away, making a read error possible. The chain links TRBV12-3 or TRBV12-4 to TRBJ2-1; weak D call: TRBD1 (5 bases). V lost 7 bases, J lost 9 bases, and 13 bases lay in between. The CDR3 is 12 residues long. CDR3 bases: TGTGCCAGCAACCCCAGGGTGGGTGAGCAGTTCTTC. It specifies CASNPRVGEQFF.

A remark on this clonotype: This clone may be a read error of a much larger clone one base away. CDR3 sequence (DNA): TGTGTCAGCAGCTTAGGTGAAAAACTGTTTTTT. It encodes CVSSLGEKLFF. V gene TRBV28 combines with J gene TRBJ1-4; D not resolved. The CDR3 is made up of 11 amino acids. Germline V gene sequence: CDR1 MDHEN, CDR2 SYDVKM.

As for this clonotype: One end of the junction fails to match germline, which may point to a read error. V usage is TRBV11-1 and J usage is TRBJ1-1; maybe TRBD1 (5 bases). The CDR3 runs 14 residues. CDR1 SGHAT and CDR2 FQDESV come from the germline V gene (reference sequence). CDR3 sequence (DNA): TGTGCCAGCAGCTTAGAGGCAGGGCTGACTGAAGCTCTCTTT. Translation: CASSLEAGLTEALF.

A remark on this clonotype: One end of the junction is discordant with germline, which a read error may explain. V is TRBV4-1 and J is TRBJ2-2; a possible D gene is TRBD2 (5 bases). CDR1 is MGHRA and CDR2 is YSYEKL in the germline V gene. This CDR3 has 13 amino acids. The CDR3 DNA sequence: TGCGCCAGCAGCCAGATACAAACCGGGAAGCTGTATTTT. It yields the protein CASSQIQTGKLYF.

As to this clonotype: The junction departs from germline at one end; a sequencing error may be responsible. The chain carries TRBV11-2 and TRBJ1-6; D unclear. This CDR3 has 15 amino acids. The germline V gene has CDR1 SGHAT and CDR2 FQNNGV. The CDR3 loop is CVSRDMTEYNSPLHF. The DNA for the CDR3 is TGTGTCAGCAGAGACATGACTGAATATAATTCACCCCTCCACTTT.

A remark on this clonotype: A much larger clone lies a single base off, so this may be a read error. The J gene is TRBJ2-5, the V gene TRBV6-5; TRBD1 matches 7 bases. The CDR3 contains 14 residues. Looked up from germline, CDR1 is MNHEY and CDR2 is SVGAGI. The junction had 6 bases not matched to a gene; V was cut back by 6 bases and J by 2 bases. The CDR3 nucleotides are TGTGCCAGCAGCGTAATCAGGGGGCAAGAGACCCAGTACTTC. Protein product: CASSVIRGQETQYF.

This clonotype has ten or more counts. The chain recombines TRBV20-1 with TRBJ1-5; D may be TRBD1 (5 bases). This CDR3 is 14 amino acids long. Trimming pared 5 bases from V and 11 bases from J, leaving 22 bases between. CDR1 is DFQATT, CDR2 SNEGSKA, per germline (reference sequence). The CDR3 spells CSALTDDLKMAQHF. CDR3 DNA: TGCAGTGCTCTGACAGACGACTTGAAAATGGCCCAGCATTTT.

This chain joins TRBV6-5 and TRBJ2-7, with D tentatively TRBD2 (5 bases). Germline V gives CDR1 MNHEY, CDR2 SVGAGI. V lost 2 bases and J lost 3, with 14 bases in between. The CDR3 is made up of 15 amino acids. The CDR3 DNA reads TGTGCCAGCAGTTACCGTTCGACTATCGGCTACGAGCAGTACTTC. Amino acids: CASSYRSTIGYEQYF.

On this clonotype itself: The conserved final phenylalanine or tryptophan is absent from the CDR3, which likely points to a read error. The DNA is left out, because the CDR3 cannot be placed on it with certainty; the CDR3 is given as TCRdb lists it. The genes are TRBV6-5 and TRBJ2-1; TRBD1 reflects the table's D call only, with no check against the DNA. The CDR3 is 11 residues long, counting both termini. The germline V gene has CDR1 MNHEY and CDR2 SVGAGI. The CDR3 here is CASSQGPLIFI.

A remark on this clonotype: A read error may explain this, as a much larger clone is one base away. The rearrangement joins TRBV20-1 to TRBJ1-3; no clear D gene. CDR3 size: 14 residues. The germline V and J ends were trimmed by 2 bases and 2 bases, with 10 bases remaining between them. Germline assignment: CDR1 DFQATT and CDR2 SNEGSKA (reference sequence). The CDR3 sequence is CSARSGFAGNTIYF. The CDR3 nucleotides read TGCAGTGCTAGATCGGGGTTCGCTGGAAACACCATATATTTT.

Concerning this clonotype: Sequence at one end of the junction differs from germline and may be a read error. The chain has TRBV5-6 and TRBJ2-1, with TRBD1 identical over 7 bases. This CDR3 has 16 residues. Per the germline V gene, CDR1 is SGHDT and CDR2 is YYEEEE. This CDR3 is CASSQDRWEVYNEHFF. CDR3 DNA sequence: TGCGCCAGCAGTCAGGACAGGTGGGAAGTCTACAATGAGCACTTCTTC.

This clonotype was recorded only once. The conserved closing phenylalanine or tryptophan is absent in this CDR3, likely reflecting a read error. This chain uses TRBV20-1 with TRBJ2-7; perhaps TRBD2 as D (6 bases). CDR3 size: 15 residues. Germline CDR1 reads DFQATT; CDR2 reads SNEGSKA (reference sequence). In nucleotides, the CDR3 is TGCACCGATATTCTGACAGTCGGGGGAAACTACGAGCAGTACCTC. It encodes CTDILTVGGNYEQYL.

About this clonotype itself: At one boundary the junction diverges from the germline segment, which might be a read error. The genes are TRBV20-1 and TRBJ1-5; the D gene is possibly TRBD1 (5 bases). CDR3 length: 14 residues. The germline CDR1 and CDR2 sequences are DFQATT and SNEGSKA (reference sequence). The CDR3 sequence: CSAIGESSSQPQHF. The CDR3 DNA sequence: TGCAGTGCTATAGGGGAAAGTAGCAGTCAGCCCCAGCATTTT.

To note about this clonotype: Likely a read error: the CDR3 ends without its conserved phenylalanine or tryptophan. The chain recombines TRBV7-9 with TRBJ2-2, with 7 bases identical to TRBD2. CDR1 and CDR2 (germline): SEHNR, FQNEAQ (reference sequence). After removal of 5 bases from V and 5 bases from J, the junction contained 8 bases not matched to a gene. The CDR3 covers 15 residues. The CDR3 protein is CASSPRLAGTGELFL. The CDR3 DNA reads as TGTGCCAGCAGCCCCCGACTAGCAGGGACCGGGGAGCTGTTTTTA.

Remarks on this clonotype: This could be a read error, since a much larger clone is one nucleotide away. The chain carries TRBV14 and TRBJ1-1; the D is unclear. This CDR3 comprises 15 residues. Germline V gene data show CDR1 as SGHDN and CDR2 as FVKESK. V was pared by 0 bases and J by 5 bases, with 13 bases between. The CDR3 region is CASSQESPKATEAFF. The CDR3 bases are TGTGCCAGCAGCCAAGAGAGTCCCAAGGCAACTGAAGCTTTCTTT.

This clonotype was recorded once. The chain recombines TRBV20-1 with TRBJ2-7, with no clear D. The germline V gene encodes CDR1 DFQATT and CDR2 SNEGSKA (reference sequence). The CDR3 is made up of 14 amino acids. V gave up 6 bases and J gave up 2 bases, with 17 bases separating them. DNA for the CDR3: TGCAGTGCCGGCCTGGCGGAAGGACCCTACGAGCAGTACTTC. Its protein is CSAGLAEGPYEQYF.

The rearrangement uses TRBV4-2 and TRBJ2-7; no firm D call. Germline-derived CDR1 and CDR2 are LGHNA and YNFKEQ. The CDR3 is 14 residues long. V was trimmed by 10 bases and J by 4 bases, leaving 20 bases between them. The CDR3 sequence is CAICQDPSRYEQYF. As DNA, the CDR3 is TGTGCCATCTGCCAAGACCCCTCACGTTACGAGCAGTACTTC.

This clonotype was observed at least ten times. This chain links TRBV7-8 with TRBJ1-2, with 12 bases fitting TRBD1. The CDR3 extends over 15 amino acids. The junction had 4 bases not matched to a gene; V was cut back by 5 bases and J by 3 bases. Germline CDR1 reads SGHVS; CDR2 reads FQNEAQ. The CDR3 coding sequence is TGTGCCAGCAGCAGGGACAGGGGGCTTCACTATGGCTACACCTTC. Amino acid sequence: CASSRDRGLHYGYTF.

Worth noting for this clonotype: No conserved phenylalanine or tryptophan is present at the end of the CDR3, so a read error is the likely explanation. The CDR3 DNA reads as TGCGCCAGCAGCTTGACCGGGGGCGGAAACTATGGCTACACCTTA. Translated, it gives CASSLTGGGNYGYTL. This rearrangement joins TRBV5-1 to TRBJ1-2; D possibly corresponds to TRBD1 (6 bases). CDR3 length: 15 amino acids. V lost 1 base to trimming and J lost 2 bases, with 12 bases between them. Germline V gene data show CDR1 as SGHRS and CDR2 as YFSETQ.

Of note for this clonotype: At one boundary the junction diverges from the germline segment, which might be a read error. The V call is TRBV4-3, the J call TRBJ2-3; TRBD1 agrees at 11 bases. Germline CDR1 and CDR2: LGHNA and YSLEER. This CDR3 contains 15 residues. The DNA for the CDR3 is TGCACCAGCAGTTTCGGGACAGGGGGGTCGGATACGCAGTATTTT. It is translated as CTSSFGTGGSDTQYF.

This clonotype occurred once. Since the CDR3 does not end with the conserved phenylalanine or tryptophan, this likely comes from a read error. This rearrangement joins TRBV30 to TRBJ1-1; tentatively, D is TRBD1 (5 bases). CDR1 GTSNPN and CDR2 SVGIG come from the germline V gene (reference sequence). This CDR3 spans 13 amino acids. The CDR3 DNA follows: TGTGCCTGGAGTGTAGGAGTGGACACTGGAGCTTTCTCT. Protein product: CAWSVGVDTGAFS.

For this clonotype: An end of the junction differs from the germline gene, which may be a read error. V is TRBV25-1 and J is TRBJ1-6, with a weak D call TRBD1 (5 bases). The germline V gene encodes CDR1 MGHDK and CDR2 SYGVNS. This CDR3 comprises 13 residues. This CDR3 reads CASSVDSAQPFHF. CDR3 nucleotide sequence: TGTGCCAGCAGTGTCGACAGCGCTCAACCCTTCCACTTT.

A remark on this clonotype: One end of the junction varies from germline; a read error may be responsible. This chain links TRBV6-5 with TRBJ1-5; D is unresolved. There are 15 residues in the CDR3. Germline assignment: CDR1 MNHEY and CDR2 SVGAGI. The CDR3 protein is CASSYLHGSNQPQHF. The CDR3 nucleotides are TGTGCCAGTAGTTACCTACATGGAAGTAATCAGCCCCAGCATTTT.

Many counts were recorded for this clonotype. CDR3 residues: CASIRGPSGNTIYF. The CDR3 DNA reads as TGCGCCAGCATACGAGGCCCCTCTGGAAACACCATATATTTT. This chain joins TRBV10-1 and TRBJ1-3; D is uncertain. The V and J ends lost 7 bases and 0 bases respectively, with 10 bases between them. This CDR3 is 14 amino acids long. Germline assignment: CDR1 WNHNN and CDR2 SYGVQD (reference sequence).

A remark on this clonotype: One end of the junction varies from germline; a read error may be responsible. This chain joins TRBV6-2 or TRBV6-3 and TRBJ1-5; TRBD1 matches at 7 bases. The V gene's germline CDR1 is MNHEY and CDR2 SVGEGT. The CDR3 runs to 16 residues. The CDR3 loop reads CASRRQGQIGSQPQHF. The CDR3 nucleotides are TGTGCCAGCAGGCGACAGGGACAAATAGGGAGTCAGCCACAGCATTTT.

With respect to this clonotype: The junction does not match germline at one end; this may be a read error. J is TRBJ1-1 and V is TRBV30; D not resolved. Germline V gene data show CDR1 as GTSNPN and CDR2 as SVGIG (reference sequence). The length of the CDR3 is 13 residues. CDR3 sequence reads: CTWSVIVDTEAFF. DNA for the CDR3: TGTACCTGGAGTGTAATAGTGGACACTGAAGCTTTCTTT.

Worth noting for this clonotype: The conserved closing phenylalanine or tryptophan is absent in this CDR3, likely reflecting a read error. The DNA is left out, because the CDR3 cannot be placed on it with certainty; the CDR3 is given as TCRdb lists it. The chain couples TRBV6-6 to TRBJ2-5; TRBD1, as called in the table, went unchecked against the DNA. CDR1 and CDR2 (germline): MNHNY, SVGAGI (reference sequence). The CDR3 totals 15 residues, both ends included. This CDR3 is CASSYNRGGAETRYI.

Note on this clonotype: The CDR3 does not end in the conserved phenylalanine or tryptophan, so this is likely a read error. The rearrangement uses TRBV6-5 and TRBJ2-7, with D hard to call. The CDR3 is made up of 16 amino acids. The germline V gene has CDR1 MNHEY and CDR2 SVGAGI. Here the CDR3 DNA reads TGTGCCTGCAGTTACTCGGGTATTGGTCAGAGTTACGAGCAGTACTTA. It specifies CACSYSGIGQSYEQYL.